The clone carrying this T cell receptor beta chain was seen a handful of times. The sample is drawn from a study of T cells after yellow fever vaccination. From the 5' RACE reads, TCRdb called clonotypes with MiXCR, one entry per CDR3 protein. In the table there are hundreds of thousands of distinct CDR3 sequences, about 13% of which are singletons. Sequencing used PBMCs, obtained on the day of the yellow fever booster vaccination. This clonotype originated in a man in his thirties or forties who received the YFV17D yellow fever vaccine.

CDR3 sequence reads: CATSDPPRTGANTGELFF. The CDR3 region has the DNA TGTGCCACCAGTGATCCCCCTAGGACAGGGGCGAACACCGGGGAGCTGTTTTTT. The chain has TRBV24-1 and TRBJ2-2, with 9 nucleotides matching TRBD1. The trim removed 3 bases at V and 0 bases at J, leaving 7 bases unmatched. The CDR3 length is 18 residues. Germline CDR1 reads KGHDR; CDR2 reads SFDVKD.